This T cell receptor (beta chain) appears in the sequencing data of a study of cytomegalovirus exposure and HLA in healthy donors. Study-level findings and limits: There were reportedly fewer N-insertions in an Asian-associated ancestry cluster than the roughly 680-donor mean, in a later analysis. The study assumed roughly uniform donor sequencing depth for presence/absence analyses.

Regarding this clone: Its antigen remains unidentified.

Germline assignment: CDR1 KGHSH and CDR2 LQKENI. V gave up 0 bases and J gave up 2 bases, with 11 bases separating them. This CDR3 is built from 15 residues. Both 60 Vbeta primers and 13 Jbeta primers went into the PCR. Generated by immunoSEQ multiplex PCR, the TCRdb table keeps only in-frame clones and is missing some. This sample has about 150,000 clones, with around 90% found just once. This TCR was recovered from a woman aged 35 to 49 in good health and CMV-seronegative. The sequenced sample was PBMCs. The rearrangement joins TRBV18 to TRBJ2-7, with D possibly being TRBD1 (5 bases). In DNA, the CDR3 is TGTGCCAGCTCACCACCCTCAGGGTTCACCTACGAGCAGTACTTC. Its protein is CASSPPSGFTYEQYF. Filled out from reference TRBV18 and TRBJ2-7, the complete variable domain reads NAGVMQNPRHLVRRRGQEARLRCSPMKGHSHVYWYRQLPEEGLKFMVYLQKENIIDESGMPKERFSAEFPKEGPSILRIQQVVRGDSAAYFCASSPPSGFTYEQYFGPGTRLTVT.